Presented here are 15 T cell receptor beta chains from one specimen sequenced in a study of blood T cells in healthy people across ages. Through a sample-barcoded 5' primer and a J-beta primer mix, a second PCR was run for about 6 to 12 cycles. TCRdb re-derived calls from the 5' RACE reads in MiXCR, one entry per CDR3 protein. This table holds around 670,000 distinct CDR3 sequences, approximately 30% found once. Sequencing was carried out using blood. The origin of the receptors is a woman aged 80 or over in good health.

The rearrangement links TRBV5-1 to TRBJ2-3, with 15 positions matching TRBD2. This CDR3 contains 19 residues. The trim removed 3 bases at V and 1 base at J, leaving 9 bases unmatched. Germline V gives CDR1 SGHRS, CDR2 YFSETQ. In DNA, the CDR3 is TGCGCCAGCAGCTCGGGACTAGCGGGGGGCGGGATTGGCACAGATACGCAGTATTTT. Translated: CASSSGLAGGGIGTDTQYF.

This sequence joins TRBV2 and TRBJ1-6, with no clear D. V was trimmed by 3 bases and J by 9 bases, leaving 12 bases between them. The CDR3 runs 14 residues. The germline gives CDR1 SNHLY, CDR2 FYNNEI. In DNA form, the CDR3 reads TGTGCCAGCAGTGAGATCGGTCGAGGTTCACCCCTCCACTTT. Its protein is CASSEIGRGSPLHF.

There are many counts of this clonotype. The chain couples TRBV6-1 to TRBJ2-3, with D possibly being TRBD2 (6 bases). Trimming removed 4 bases at V and 0 bases at J, with 14 bases between. Germline assignment: CDR1 MNHNS and CDR2 SASEGT. This CDR3 has 16 residues. The chain's CDR3 is CASSAVSGLSTDTQYF. CDR3 in DNA: TGTGCCAGCAGTGCTGTTAGCGGCCTAAGCACAGATACGCAGTATTTT.

The sample holds many counts of this clonotype. J is TRBJ2-7 and V is TRBV7-2, with D tentatively TRBD1 (7 bases). The germline V and J ends were trimmed by 4 bases and 3 bases, with 19 bases remaining between them. The V gene's germline CDR1 is SGHTA and CDR2 FQGNSA. This CDR3 has 16 residues. Written as DNA, the CDR3 is TGTGCCAGCAGCTCCCATGGAGGGACAGCGATCTACGAGCAGTACTTC. Its translation: CASSSHGGTAIYEQYF. Variable domain in full (rest from reference TRBV7-2 and TRBJ2-7): GAGVSQSPSNKVTEKGKDVELRCDPISGHTALYWYRQSLGQGLEFLIYFQGNSAPDKSGLPSDRFSAERTGGSVSTLTIQRTQQEDSAVYLCASSSHGGTAIYEQYFGPGTRLTVT.

This clonotype was picked up many times. V is TRBV20-1 and J is TRBJ2-1; 10 positions agree with TRBD2. The germline V gene encodes CDR1 DFQATT and CDR2 SNEGSKA (reference sequence). There are 15 residues in the CDR3. With 3 bases clipped from V and 5 bases from J, the junction kept 7 bases outside the gene matches. This chain's CDR3 is CSASERGGHNNEQFF. The CDR3 DNA is TGCAGTGCTAGCGAGCGGGGGGGCCACAACAATGAGCAGTTCTTC.

With regard to this clonotype: This may stem from a read error, because a much larger clone lies one nucleotide away. This chain connects TRBV3-1 to TRBJ1-4; maybe TRBD1 (5 bases). The CDR3 loop spans 14 amino acids. Per germline, CDR1 LGHDT and CDR2 YNNKEL (reference sequence). The CDR3 reads CASSRDRPDGKRFF. DNA for the CDR3: TGTGCCAGCAGCCGGGACCGCCCCGACGGAAAACGGTTTTTT.

With regard to this clonotype: One junction end does not reproduce the germline sequence, and a read error may be involved. This chain joins TRBV12-3 or TRBV12-4 and TRBJ1-3; a possible D gene is TRBD1 (5 bases). The CDR3 extends over 15 amino acids. CDR3 residues: CAGRPFLGAGNTIYF. The CDR3 DNA reads TGTGCCGGCAGACCCTTTCTGGGGGCTGGAAACACCATATATTTT.

The chain employs TRBV29-1 and TRBJ2-6, with 10 bases fitting TRBD1. Germline-derived CDR1 and CDR2 are SQVTM and ANQGSEA. The CDR3 runs 16 residues. V trimming: 4 bases; J trimming: 4 bases; junction bases outside the gene matches: 7. CDR3 sequence: CSVARDRGNGANVLTF. The CDR3 DNA follows: TGCAGCGTTGCCCGGGACAGGGGTAACGGGGCCAACGTCCTGACTTTC.

This clonotype was seen ten or more times. The CDR3 DNA follows: TGCGCCAGCAGCTTGGGAGCGGGGGGGCGAAATGAGCAGTTCTTC. Protein: CASSLGAGGRNEQFF. This chain joins TRBV5-1 and TRBJ2-1; 10 bases are shared with TRBD2. There are 15 residues in the CDR3. Germline V gene data show CDR1 as SGHRS and CDR2 as YFSETQ. V lost 0 bases to trimming and J lost 7 bases; unmatched junction nucleotides: 4.

The chain couples TRBV7-9 to TRBJ1-6; TRBD1 matches at 11 bases. The CDR3 totals 17 residues. J was trimmed by 10 bases and V by 5 bases; bases with no gene match: 13. Germline loops: CDR1 SEHNR, CDR2 FQNEAQ (reference sequence). CDR3 sequence (DNA): TGTGCCAGCAGCCAGGGGGACAGGGGGGGTGTCCACTCACCCCTCCACTTT. Translation: CASSQGDRGGVHSPLHF.

This clonotype was detected ten times or more. The chain carries TRBV6-1 and TRBJ2-7; D not resolved. CDR1 is MNHNS, CDR2 SASEGT, per germline. The CDR3 spans 14 residues. Trimming left V 0 bases short and J 0 bases short, with 6 bases between. The CDR3 loop is CASSEAGSSYEQYF. The CDR3 DNA is TGTGCCAGCAGTGAAGCAGGAAGCTCCTACGAGCAGTACTTC.

This clonotype was seen many times. This chain uses TRBV7-2 with TRBJ1-5; the D gene is possibly TRBD1 (6 bases). The V gene lost 6 bases and the J gene lost 0 bases, with 12 bases spanning the gap. The CDR3 covers 15 residues. CDR1 is SGHTA and CDR2 is FQGNSA in the germline V gene. DNA for the CDR3: TGTGCCAGCAGGTTGACAGGCGTTAGCAATCAGCCCCAGCATTTT. Amino acids: CASRLTGVSNQPQHF.

The genes are TRBV12-3 or TRBV12-4 and TRBJ2-4; tentative D call: TRBD2 (5 bases). Trimming took off 8 bases at V and 3 bases at J, with 20 bases between the two ends. CDR3 length: 16 amino acids. The chain's CDR3 is CASSPRQAADKNIQYF. The CDR3 nucleotides read TGTGCCAGCTCACCACGGCAAGCGGCGGACAAAAACATTCAGTACTTC.

This clonotype was seen repeatedly, ten times or more. CDR3 coding DNA: TGTGCCAGCAGCGTAGGGCAGATAAACAATGAGCAGTTCTTC. Translated, it gives CASSVGQINNEQFF. V is TRBV9 and J is TRBJ2-1; D is undetermined. This CDR3 spans 14 amino acids. Per the germline V gene, CDR1 is SGDLS and CDR2 is YYNGEE. Deletions cut 0 bases from V and 5 bases from J, with 9 bases between.

This clonotype appeared many times. This chain joins TRBV20-1 and TRBJ2-5; unclear D gene. CDR1 and CDR2 from the germline V gene are DFQATT and SNEGSKA (reference sequence). V dropped 6 bases and J dropped 5 bases, with 7 bases sitting between them. This CDR3 region has 10 residues. The CDR3 sequence: CSAWKETQYF. The CDR3, as DNA: TGCAGTGCGTGGAAGGAGACCCAGTACTTC.